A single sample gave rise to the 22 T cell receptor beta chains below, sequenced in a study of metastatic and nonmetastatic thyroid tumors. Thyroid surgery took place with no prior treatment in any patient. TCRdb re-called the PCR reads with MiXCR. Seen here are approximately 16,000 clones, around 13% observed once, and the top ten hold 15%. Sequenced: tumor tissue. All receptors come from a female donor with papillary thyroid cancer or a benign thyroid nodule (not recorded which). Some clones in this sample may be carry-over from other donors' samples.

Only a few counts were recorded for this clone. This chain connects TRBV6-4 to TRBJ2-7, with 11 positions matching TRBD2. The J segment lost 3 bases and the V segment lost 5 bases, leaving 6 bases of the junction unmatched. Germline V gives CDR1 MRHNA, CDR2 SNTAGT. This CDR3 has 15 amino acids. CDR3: CASSFGLAGVYEQYF. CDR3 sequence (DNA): TGTGCCAGCAGTTTTGGACTAGCGGGTGTCTACGAGCAGTACTTC.

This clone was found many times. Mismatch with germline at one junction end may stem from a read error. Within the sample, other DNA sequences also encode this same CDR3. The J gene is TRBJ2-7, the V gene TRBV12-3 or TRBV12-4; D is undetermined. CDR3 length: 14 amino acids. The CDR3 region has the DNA TGTGCCAGCAGTTTTGGATGGAAAAACTACGAGCAGTACTTT. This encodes CASSFGWKNYEQYF.

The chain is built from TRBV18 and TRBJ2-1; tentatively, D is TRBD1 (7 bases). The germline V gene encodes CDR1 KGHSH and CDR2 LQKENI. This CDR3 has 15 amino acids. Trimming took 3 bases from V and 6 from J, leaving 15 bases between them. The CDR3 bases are TGTGCCAGCTCACCGAGACAGGGACTTTTCAATGAGCAGTTCTTC. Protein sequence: CASSPRQGLFNEQFF.

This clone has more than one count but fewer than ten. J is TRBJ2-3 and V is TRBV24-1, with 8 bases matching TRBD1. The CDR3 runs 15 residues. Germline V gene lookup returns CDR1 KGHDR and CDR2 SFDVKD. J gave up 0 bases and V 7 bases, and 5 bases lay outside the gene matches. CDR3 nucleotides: TGTGCCACCAGCGAGACAGGGGCTAGCACAGATACGCAGTATTTT. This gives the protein CATSETGASTDTQYF.

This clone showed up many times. CDR3 bases: TGTGCCAGCAGTTCCCCCGATGAAAAACTGTTTTTT. Its translation: CASSSPDEKLFF. The V call is TRBV28, the J call TRBJ1-4; D is undetermined. CDR1 and CDR2 from the germline V gene are MDHEN and SYDVKM. This CDR3 comprises 12 residues. The V and J ends lost 4 bases and 6 bases respectively, with 6 bases between them.

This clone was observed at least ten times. As DNA, the CDR3 is TGTGCCTGGAGTGGTCGGGGGAGCTACGAGCAGTACTTC. Amino acids: CAWSGRGSYEQYF. The chain recombines TRBV30 with TRBJ2-7; a possible D gene is TRBD2 (6 bases). V was trimmed by 1 base and J by 3 bases, leaving 10 bases between them. From germline, CDR1 is GTSNPN and CDR2 SVGIG (reference sequence). This CDR3 comprises 13 residues.

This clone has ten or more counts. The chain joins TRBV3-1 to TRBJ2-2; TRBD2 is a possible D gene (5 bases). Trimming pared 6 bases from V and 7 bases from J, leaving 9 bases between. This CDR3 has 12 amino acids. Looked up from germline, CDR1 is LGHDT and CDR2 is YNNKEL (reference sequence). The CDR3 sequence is CASSPGGGELFF. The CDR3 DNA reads TGTGCCAGCAGTCCAGGAGGCGGGGAGCTGTTTTTT.

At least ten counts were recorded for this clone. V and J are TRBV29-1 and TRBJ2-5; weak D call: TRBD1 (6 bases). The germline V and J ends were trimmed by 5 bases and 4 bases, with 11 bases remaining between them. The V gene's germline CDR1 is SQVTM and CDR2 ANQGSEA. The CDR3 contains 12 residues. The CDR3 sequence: CSVQDSAETQYF. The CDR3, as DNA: TGCAGCGTTCAGGACAGTGCAGAGACCCAGTACTTC.

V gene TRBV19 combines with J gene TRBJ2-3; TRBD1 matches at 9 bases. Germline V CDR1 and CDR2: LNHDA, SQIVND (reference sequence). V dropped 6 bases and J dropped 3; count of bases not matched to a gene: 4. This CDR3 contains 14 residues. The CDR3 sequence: CASRPGQGTDTQYF. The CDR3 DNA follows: TGTGCCAGTAGGCCGGGACAGGGAACAGATACGCAGTATTTT.

DNA of the CDR3: TGTGCCAGCAGCCTCCGACTAGCGGGGGCAGATACGCAGTATTTT. This sequence encodes CASSLRLAGADTQYF. This chain joins TRBV5-4 and TRBJ2-3, with TRBD2 matching 12 bases. J was trimmed by 4 bases and V by 4 bases; bases with no gene match: 4. The CDR3 totals 15 residues. In germline, CDR1 is SGHNT, CDR2 YYREEE (reference sequence).

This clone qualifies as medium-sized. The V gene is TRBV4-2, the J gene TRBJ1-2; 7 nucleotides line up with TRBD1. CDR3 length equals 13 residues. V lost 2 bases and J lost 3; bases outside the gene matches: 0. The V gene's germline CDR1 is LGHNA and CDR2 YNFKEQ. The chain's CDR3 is CASSQQGDYGYTF. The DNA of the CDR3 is TGTGCCAGCAGCCAACAGGGGGACTATGGCTACACCTTC.

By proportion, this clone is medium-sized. DNA for the CDR3: TGCAGTGCTAGAGATATTATCCGCGGGGGGGGGAACACTGAAGCTTTCTTT. Residues: CSARDIIRGGGNTEAFF. V is TRBV20-1 and J is TRBJ1-1; tentatively, D is TRBD1 (5 bases). Trimming shortened V by 0 bases and J by 1 base, and 18 bases separated the two germline ends. The CDR3 runs 17 residues. Per germline, CDR1 DFQATT and CDR2 SNEGSKA (reference sequence).

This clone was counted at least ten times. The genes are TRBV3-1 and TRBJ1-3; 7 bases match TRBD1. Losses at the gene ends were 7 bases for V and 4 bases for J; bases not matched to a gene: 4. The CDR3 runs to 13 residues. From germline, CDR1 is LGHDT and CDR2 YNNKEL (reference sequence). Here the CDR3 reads CASTTGAGNTIYF. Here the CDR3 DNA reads TGTGCCAGCACTACAGGGGCCGGAAACACCATATATTTT. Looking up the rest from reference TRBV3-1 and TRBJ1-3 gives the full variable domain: DTAVSQTPKYLVTQMGNDKSIKCEQNLGHDTMYWYKQDSKKFLKIMFSYNNKELIINETVPNRFSPKSPDKAHLNLHINSLELGDSAVYFCASTTGAGNTIYFGEGSWLTVV.

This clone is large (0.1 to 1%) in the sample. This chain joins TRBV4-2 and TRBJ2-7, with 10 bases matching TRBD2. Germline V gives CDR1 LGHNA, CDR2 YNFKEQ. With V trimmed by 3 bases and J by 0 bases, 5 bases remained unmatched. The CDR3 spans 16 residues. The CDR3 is CASSQEIAGGSYEQYF. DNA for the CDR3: TGTGCCAGCAGCCAGGAGATAGCGGGGGGCTCCTACGAGCAGTACTTC.

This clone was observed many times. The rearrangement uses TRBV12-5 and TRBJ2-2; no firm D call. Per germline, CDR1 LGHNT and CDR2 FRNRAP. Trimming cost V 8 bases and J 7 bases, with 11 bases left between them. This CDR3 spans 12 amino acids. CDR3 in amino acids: CASSKAGGELFF. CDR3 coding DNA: TGTGCTAGTTCGAAGGCCGGCGGGGAGCTGTTTTTT.

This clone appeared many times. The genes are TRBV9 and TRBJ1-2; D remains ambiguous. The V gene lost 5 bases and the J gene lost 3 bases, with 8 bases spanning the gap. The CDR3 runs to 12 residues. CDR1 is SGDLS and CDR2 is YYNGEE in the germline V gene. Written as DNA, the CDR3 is TGTGCCAGCAGGGGTCGGGACTATGGCTACACCTTC. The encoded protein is CASRGRDYGYTF.

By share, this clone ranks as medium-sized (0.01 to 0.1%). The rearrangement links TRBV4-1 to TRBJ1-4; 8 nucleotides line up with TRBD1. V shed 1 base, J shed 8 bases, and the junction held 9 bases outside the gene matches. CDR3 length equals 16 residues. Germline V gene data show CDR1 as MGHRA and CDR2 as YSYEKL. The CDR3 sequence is CASSQGFQGAVEKLFF. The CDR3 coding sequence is TGCGCCAGCAGCCAAGGGTTTCAGGGGGCGGTCGAAAAACTGTTTTTT.

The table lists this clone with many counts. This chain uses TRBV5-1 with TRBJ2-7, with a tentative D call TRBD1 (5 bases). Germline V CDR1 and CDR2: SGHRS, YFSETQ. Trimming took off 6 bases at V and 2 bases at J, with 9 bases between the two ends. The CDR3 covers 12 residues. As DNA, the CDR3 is TGCGCCAGCAAGGGGCAGACCTACGAGCAGTACTTC. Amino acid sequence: CASKGQTYEQYF.

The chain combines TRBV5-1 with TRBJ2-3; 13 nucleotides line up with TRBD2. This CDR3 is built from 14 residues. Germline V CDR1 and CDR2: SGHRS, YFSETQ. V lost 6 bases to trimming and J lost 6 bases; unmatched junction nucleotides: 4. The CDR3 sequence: CASTTSGRSDTQYF. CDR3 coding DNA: TGCGCCAGCACGACTAGCGGGAGGTCGGATACGCAGTATTTT.

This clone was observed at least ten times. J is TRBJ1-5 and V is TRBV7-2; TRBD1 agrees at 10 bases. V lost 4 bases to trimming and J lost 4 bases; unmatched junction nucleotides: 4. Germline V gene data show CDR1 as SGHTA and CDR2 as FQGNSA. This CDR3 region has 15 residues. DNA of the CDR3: TGTGCCAGCAGCTCCGGGACAGGGGTAAATCAGCCCCAGCATTTT. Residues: CASSSGTGVNQPQHF.

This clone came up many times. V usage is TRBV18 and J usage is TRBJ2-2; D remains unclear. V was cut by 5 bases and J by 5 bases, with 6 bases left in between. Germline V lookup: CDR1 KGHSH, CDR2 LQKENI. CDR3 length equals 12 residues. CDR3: CASSTPTGELFF. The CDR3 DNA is TGTGCCAGCTCAACCCCGACCGGGGAGCTGTTTTTT.

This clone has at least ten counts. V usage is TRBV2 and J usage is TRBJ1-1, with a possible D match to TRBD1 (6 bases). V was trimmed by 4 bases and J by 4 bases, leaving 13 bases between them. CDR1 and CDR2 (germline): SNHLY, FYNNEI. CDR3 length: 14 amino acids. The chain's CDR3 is CASSGRTEATEAFF. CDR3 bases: TGTGCCAGCAGTGGTAGGACAGAGGCCACTGAAGCTTTCTTT.